Following are 22 T cell receptor beta chains from one sample sequenced in a study of technical replicates of blood from a handful of donors. Only in-frame clones appear in the TCRdb table, and some are missing; sequencing was by immunoSEQ multiplex PCR. This sample has under 90,000 clones; around 97% occur once, and the top ten carry approximately 0.2%. Sequenced input: T cells isolated from PBMCs. The source of these receptors is a human donor in good health.

The V gene is TRBV4-1, the J gene TRBJ2-7; D remains unclear. Germline CDR1 is MGHRA and CDR2 is YSYEKL. The CDR3 is made up of 14 amino acids. V shed 5 bases and J shed 7 bases, with 18 bases lying between them. CDR3 loop: CASSSPGPKPEQYF. The CDR3 coding sequence is TGCGCCAGCAGCTCACCGGGTCCAAAACCGGAGCAGTACTTC.

The rearrangement links TRBV4-1 to TRBJ1-5; D not resolved. Germline V CDR1 and CDR2: MGHRA, YSYEKL. V was cut by 2 bases and J by 4 bases, with 9 bases left in between. CDR3 length: 14 amino acids. CDR3 protein: CASSQTQLNQPQHF. The CDR3 DNA reads TGCGCCAGCAGCCAAACACAGCTTAATCAGCCCCAGCATTTT.

The chain employs TRBV27 and TRBJ2-2, with 10 bases fitting TRBD2. V dropped 6 bases and J dropped 1; count of bases not matched to a gene: 2. The germline CDR1 and CDR2 sequences are MNHEY and SMNVEV (reference sequence). This CDR3 is built from 15 residues. CDR3 amino acids: CASRWTSGNTGELFF. The CDR3 coding sequence is TGTGCCAGCAGATGGACTAGCGGGAACACCGGGGAGCTGTTTTTT.

In its sample, this clone was seen once. The chain joins TRBV2 to TRBJ2-2; D might be TRBD1 (5 bases). The germline V gene has CDR1 SNHLY and CDR2 FYNNEI. With 3 bases removed from V and 6 bases from J, the gap between germline ends came to 11 bases. This CDR3 spans 14 amino acids. The CDR3: CASSERVGAGELFF. The DNA of the CDR3 is TGTGCCAGCAGTGAGAGAGTAGGGGCCGGGGAGCTGTTTTTT.

This clone was detected once. In nucleotides, the CDR3 is TGTGCCAGTAGTACGACAGGGAGTGGCACTGAAGCTTTCTTT. It codes for CASSTTGSGTEAFF. V usage is TRBV19 and J usage is TRBJ1-1, with TRBD1 identical over 7 bases. From germline, CDR1 is LNHDA and CDR2 SQIVND (reference sequence). CDR3 length: 14 amino acids. The J segment lost 4 bases and the V segment lost 4 bases, leaving 6 bases of the junction unmatched.

V gene TRBV6-6 combines with J gene TRBJ2-7; D call uncertain. CDR3 length equals 13 residues. Germline CDR1 MNHNY, CDR2 SVGAGI (reference sequence). The V end lost 2 bases, the J end lost 3 bases, and 8 bases lay between the germline ends. The CDR3 bases are TGTGCCAGCAGTTACGCGGCTGGCTACGAGCAGTACTTC. This translates into CASSYAAGYEQYF.

This sequence joins TRBV5-6 and TRBJ2-2; 7 bases line up with TRBD2. The CDR3 contains 15 residues. Looked up from germline, CDR1 is SGHDT and CDR2 is YYEEEE. J lost 9 bases, V lost 1 base, and 9 bases had no gene match. This CDR3 reads CASSLREAHIRELFF. CDR3 coding DNA: TGTGCCAGCAGCTTGCGGGAGGCTCATATCCGGGAGCTGTTTTTT. Combining the CDR3 with reference TRBV5-6 and TRBJ2-2 gives the whole variable domain DAGVTQSPTHLIKTRGQQVTLRCSPKSGHDTVSWYQQALGQGPQFIFQYYEEEERQRGNFPDRFSGHQFPNYSSELNVNALLLGDSALYLCASSLREAHIRELFFGEGSRLTVL.

This clone was seen only once. This chain connects TRBV6-5 to TRBJ2-7; tentative D call: TRBD2 (6 bases). This CDR3 spans 13 amino acids. CDR1 and CDR2 (germline): MNHEY, SVGAGI. Trimming cost V 10 bases and J 1 base, with 14 bases left between them. CDR3: CATGERASYEQYF. CDR3 DNA: TGTGCCACGGGGGAGCGGGCTTCCTACGAGCAGTACTTC.

The chain recombines TRBV5-4 with TRBJ2-3, with D possibly being TRBD2 (5 bases). The CDR3 spans 16 residues. Germline CDR1 is SGHNT and CDR2 is YYREEE (reference sequence). The V end lost 0 bases, the J end lost 1 base, and 12 bases lay between the germline ends. DNA for the CDR3: TGTGCCAGCAGCTTGGGAGCGGTCCTTGGCACAGATACGCAGTATTTT. This codes for CASSLGAVLGTDTQYF.

The genes are TRBV6-1 and TRBJ1-4, with TRBD1 as a possible D gene (6 bases). There are 14 residues in the CDR3. V lost 6 bases and J 6 bases, leaving 14 bases between the germline ends. CDR1 is MNHNS and CDR2 is SASEGT in the germline V gene. CDR3 coding DNA: TGTGCCAGCAGCGTGACAGGCTGGGATGAAAAACTGTTTTTT. Encoded protein: CASSVTGWDEKLFF.

This chain links TRBV29-1 with TRBJ2-1, with a tentative D call TRBD2 (5 bases). V was trimmed by 4 bases and J by 5 bases, leaving 12 bases between them. The CDR3 consists of 13 residues. CDR1 is SQVTM and CDR2 is ANQGSEA in the germline V gene. The CDR3 region has the DNA TGCAGCGTTGTTCGGGCAGCGGACAATGAGCAGTTCTTC. Its protein product is CSVVRAADNEQFF.

CDR3 loop: CATSSLYNQPQHF. CDR3 DNA sequence: TGTGCCACCAGCAGTCTTTACAATCAGCCCCAGCATTTT. The chain carries TRBV15 and TRBJ1-5; D ambiguous. Trimming removed 3 bases at V and 3 bases at J, with 6 bases between. Per the germline V gene, CDR1 is LNHNV and CDR2 is YYDKDF (reference sequence). The CDR3 consists of 13 residues.

Concerning this clone itself: A read error is likely, as this CDR3 ends without the conserved phenylalanine or tryptophan. The limits of the CDR3 on the DNA are not certain, so only TCRdb's listed CDR3 is given. The rearrangement uses TRBV27 and TRBJ2-7; TRBD2 was called by the table and not checked on the DNA. The length of the CDR3 is 12 amino acids, counting both ends. Germline V lookup: CDR1 MNHEY, CDR2 SMNVEV (reference sequence). The CDR3 loop reads CASSERGGLLAL.

Points on this clone: One end of the junction fails to match germline, which may point to a read error. V is TRBV2 and J is TRBJ1-3, with D unresolved. The germline V gene has CDR1 SNHLY and CDR2 FYNNEI. This CDR3 comprises 14 residues. Written as DNA, the CDR3 is TGTGCCAGCAGCGAAGTCGGTACGGGAAACACCATATATTTT. Protein sequence: CASSEVGTGNTIYF.

The chain couples TRBV20-1 to TRBJ1-4; no reliable D call. Trimming cost V 1 base and J 8 bases, with 5 bases left between them. This CDR3 has 11 amino acids. From germline, CDR1 is DFQATT and CDR2 SNEGSKA (reference sequence). The CDR3 is CSARVQEKLFF. The CDR3 bases are TGCAGTGCTAGAGTACAAGAAAAACTGTTTTTT.

This chain joins TRBV14 and TRBJ2-2; D uncertain. Germline-derived CDR1 and CDR2 are SGHDN and FVKESK. CDR3 length equals 13 residues. The V end was cut by 0 bases, the J end by 6 bases, with 5 bases between. CDR3 sequence: CASSQEPAGELFF. The CDR3 coding sequence is TGTGCCAGCAGCCAAGAGCCAGCCGGGGAGCTGTTTTTT.

This sequence joins TRBV9 and TRBJ2-7; 9 positions agree with TRBD1. Germline CDR1 SGDLS, CDR2 YYNGEE. Germline trimming cut 0 bases from V and 6 bases from J; bases unmatched to any gene: 4. The CDR3 is 14 residues long. This CDR3 reads CASSVVGTGSEQYF. DNA of the CDR3: TGTGCCAGCAGCGTAGTTGGGACAGGGAGCGAGCAGTACTTC.

V is TRBV5-6 and J is TRBJ2-7; 11 bases are shared with TRBD2. J was trimmed by 5 bases and V by 1 base; bases with no gene match: 2. Germline V gene lookup returns CDR1 SGHDT and CDR2 YYEEEE. The CDR3 sequence is 14 residues long. The CDR3 bases are TGTGCCAGCAGCTTGACTAGCGGGAGAGACGAGCAGTACTTC. Protein sequence: CASSLTSGRDEQYF.

The rearrangement links TRBV6-6 to TRBJ2-5, with D possibly being TRBD1 (8 bases). Germline V gene lookup returns CDR1 MNHNY and CDR2 SVGAGI (reference sequence). The CDR3 contains 11 residues. V was pared by 7 bases and J by 10 bases, with 13 bases between. The CDR3 DNA follows: TGTGCCAGCACCACAGGGGGGGACCAGTACTTC. Residues: CASTTGGDQYF.

CDR3 nucleotide sequence: TGTGCCAGCAGGCCCACCCAGGGAAGCACTGAAGCTTTCTTT. Protein product: CASRPTQGSTEAFF. The chain joins TRBV5-4 to TRBJ1-1; D possibly corresponds to TRBD1 (5 bases). CDR3 length equals 14 residues. The V end was cut by 5 bases, the J end by 4 bases, with 15 bases between. The V gene's germline CDR1 is SGHNT and CDR2 YYREEE (reference sequence). Variable domain in full (rest from reference TRBV5-4 and TRBJ1-1): ETGVTQSPTHLIKTRGQQVTLRCSSQSGHNTVSWYQQALGQGPQFIFQYYREEENGRGNFPPRFSGLQFPNYSSELNVNALELDDSALYLCASRPTQGSTEAFFGQGTRLTVV.

The chain is built from TRBV27 and TRBJ2-7; 11 bases fit TRBD2. CDR1 is MNHEY, CDR2 SMNVEV, per germline (reference sequence). The CDR3 has 14 amino acids. After removal of 2 bases from V and 3 bases from J, the junction contained 0 bases not matched to a gene. CDR3 amino acids: CASSLGTSGYEQYF. The CDR3 DNA follows: TGTGCCAGCAGTTTAGGGACTAGCGGCTACGAGCAGTACTTC.

The chain joins TRBV4-1 to TRBJ2-7; D unresolved. CDR3 length: 15 amino acids. V was shortened by 0 bases and J by 3 bases, with 12 bases between the two germline ends. Germline assignment: CDR1 MGHRA and CDR2 YSYEKL. The CDR3 sequence is CASSQEKRPNYEQYF. DNA for the CDR3: TGCGCCAGCAGCCAAGAGAAGAGGCCCAACTACGAGCAGTACTTC.